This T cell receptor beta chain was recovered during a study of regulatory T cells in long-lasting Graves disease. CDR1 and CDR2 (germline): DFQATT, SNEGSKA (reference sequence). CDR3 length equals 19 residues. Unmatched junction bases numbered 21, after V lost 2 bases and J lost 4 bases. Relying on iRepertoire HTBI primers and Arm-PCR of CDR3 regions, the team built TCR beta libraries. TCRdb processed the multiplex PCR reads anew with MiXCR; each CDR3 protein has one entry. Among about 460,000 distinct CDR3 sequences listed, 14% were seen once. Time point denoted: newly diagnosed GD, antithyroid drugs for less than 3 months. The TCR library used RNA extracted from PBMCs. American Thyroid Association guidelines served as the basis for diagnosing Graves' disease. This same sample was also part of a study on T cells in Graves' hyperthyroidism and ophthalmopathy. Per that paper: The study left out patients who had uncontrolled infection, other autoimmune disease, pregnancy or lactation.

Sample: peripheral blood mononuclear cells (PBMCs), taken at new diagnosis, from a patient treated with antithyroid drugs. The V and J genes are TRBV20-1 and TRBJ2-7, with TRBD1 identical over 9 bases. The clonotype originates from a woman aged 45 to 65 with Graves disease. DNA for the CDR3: TGCAGTGCTAGAAAGACCTTCGAAACATCCCACAGGGGGCGGTACGAGCAGTACTTC. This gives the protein CSARKTFETSHRGRYEQYF.